Listed below are T cell receptor beta chains from one sample, sequenced in a study of T cell repertoires in cytomegalovirus infection. One entry per CDR3 protein, called by TCRdb with MiXCR from the reads. The profile shows hundreds of thousands of distinct CDR3 sequences, 42% of them singletons. These receptors lack a known antigen. This specimen was cultured PBMCs, taken from culture after CMV antigen stimulation. These receptor sequences come from a human donor in good health (CMV status not recorded). Some clones in this sample may be carry-over from other donors' samples. CDR3s include the opening cysteine and the closing phenylalanine or tryptophan. The D gene is left open where the match is weak. Part of the rows lack a size; the others show once, few, many or a class for expanded clones.

CDR3aa	CDR3nt	d_gene	v_gene	j_gene	len	abundance
CASSREGIYGYTF	TGTGCCAGCAGCCGTGAGGGAATCTATGGCTACACCTTC	.	TRBV12-3/TRBV12-4	TRBJ1-2	13	.
CSAIASGTSGGWSYNEQFF	TGCAGTGCTATAGCATCTGGGACTAGCGGGGGGTGGTCCTACAATGAGCAGTTCTTC	TRBD2	TRBV20-1	TRBJ2-1	19	.
CASSLDPNNEQFF	TGTGCCAGCAGCTTGGACCCGAACAATGAGCAGTTCTTC	.	TRBV5-5	TRBJ2-1	13	few
CASSLGTGTYEQYF	TGTGCCAGCAGCTTAGGGACAGGGACCTACGAGCAGTACTTC	TRBD1	TRBV7-2	TRBJ2-7	14	many
CASSPTGTGTYNEQFF	TGTGCCAGCAGTCCCACCGGGACAGGAACCTACAATGAGCAGTTCTTC	TRBD1	TRBV6-5	TRBJ2-1	16	.
CASSLVGGGAFRYNEQFF	TGTGCCAGCAGCTTAGTGGGAGGGGGCGCCTTTCGGTACAATGAGCAGTTCTTC	.	TRBV7-2	TRBJ2-1	18	.
CASSLITGQPQHF	TGTGCCAGCAGTTTGATAACGGGTCAGCCCCAGCATTTT	.	TRBV12-3/TRBV12-4	TRBJ1-5	13	.
CASSWDTYQPQHF	TGTGCCAGCAGCTGGGATACCTATCAGCCCCAGCATTTT	.	TRBV7-6	TRBJ1-5	13	.
CASRTLAEETQYF	TGTGCCAGCAGGACACTAGCGGAAGAGACCCAGTACTTC	TRBD2	TRBV6-1	TRBJ2-5	13	few
CASSLQGGYEQYF	TGTGCCAGCAGTTTGCAGGGAGGCTACGAGCAGTACTTC	.	TRBV12-3/TRBV12-4	TRBJ2-7	13	.
CASSFRGREETQYF	TGTGCCAGCAGCTTCAGGGGGCGGGAAGAGACCCAGTACTTC	TRBD1	TRBV7-2	TRBJ2-5	14	few
CASSLWTEPNEKLFF	TGTGCCAGTAGTCTCTGGACGGAACCTAATGAAAAACTGTTTTTT	.	TRBV19	TRBJ1-4	15	.
CASSLRPDRYTEAFF	TGTGCCAGCAGCTTAAGGCCGGACAGGTACACTGAAGCTTTCTTT	TRBD1	TRBV7-9	TRBJ1-1	15	once
CASIGAARRDTQYF	TGTGCCAGCATTGGGGCAGCCAGGAGGGATACGCAGTATTTT	.	TRBV28	TRBJ2-3	14	few
CASSGYPKSEKLFF	TGTGCCAGCAGCGGGTACCCCAAGTCAGAAAAACTGTTTTTT	.	TRBV7-9	TRBJ1-4	14	few